A selection of T cell receptor beta chains follows, all from one sample in a study of a mutant IDH1 vaccine in newly diagnosed glioma. TCRdb's copy holds only in-frame clones and misses some; the assay was immunoSEQ multiplex PCR. The sample includes about 34,000 clones, over 60% of them seen just once. Sequences were derived from peripheral blood mononuclear cells (PBMCs), sampled from a glioma patient treated with radiotherapy, temozolomide or both. The receptors were sampled from a man aged 50 to 59 with glioma. Some clones in this sample may be carry-over from other donors' samples. Both conserved end residues are part of each CDR3. A D gene is named only where the DNA matches it firmly. The listing skips clone size in some rows; elsewhere it reads once, few, many or a size class.

V gene	J gene	clone size	D gene	CDR3 length	CDR3 protein	CDR3 DNA
TRBV29-1	TRBJ1-5	-	-	14	CSVVTDRPDQPQHF	TGCAGCGTTGTTACCGACAGGCCCGATCAGCCCCAGCATTTT
TRBV30	TRBJ1-6	-	-	14	CAWSKQGGPTPLHF	TGTGCCTGGTCTAAACAGGGAGGACCAACACCCCTCCACTTT
TRBV7-6	TRBJ1-1	once	-	15	CASSASPAGNTEAFF	TGTGCCAGCAGCGCATCCCCGGCAGGGAACACTGAAGCTTTCTTT
TRBV5-1	TRBJ2-2	once	-	14	CASSPPARSGELFF	TGCGCCAGCAGCCCCCCAGCCCGTTCCGGGGAGCTGTTTTTT
TRBV5-6	TRBJ1-1	-	-	13	CASFGTENTEAFF	TGTGCCAGCTTCGGGACGGAGAACACTGAAGCTTTCTTT
TRBV5-6	TRBJ1-5	-	-	16	CASSWGPPGADQPQHF	TGTGCCAGCAGCTGGGGTCCTCCCGGTGCTGATCAGCCCCAGCATTTT
TRBV9	TRBJ2-1	-	TRBD2	14	CASSPRTRNNEQFF	TGTGCCAGCAGCCCCCGGACTAGAAACAATGAGCAGTTCTTC
TRBV10-3	TRBJ1-2	-	-	13	CATVGMANYGYTF	TGTGCCACCGTAGGGATGGCAAACTATGGCTACACCTTC
TRBV5-1	TRBJ2-7	-	-	15	CASSSLTPTSDEQYF	TGCGCCAGCAGCAGCCTTACCCCCACAAGTGACGAGCAGTACTTC
TRBV6-5	TRBJ1-2	-	TRBD1	12	CASSSGQGGYTF	TGTGCCAGCAGTTCTGGACAGGGGGGCTACACCTTC
TRBV7-9	TRBJ2-1	once	-	11	CASRGGGEQFF	TGTGCCAGCAGGGGGGGTGGTGAGCAGTTCTTC
TRBV18	TRBJ2-5	few	-	13	CASSPARGETQYF	TGTGCCAGCTCCCCAGCGAGGGGGGAGACCCAGTACTTC
TRBV6-1	TRBJ2-7	few	-	15	CASSDRPEPPYEQYF	TGTGCCAGCAGTGATAGGCCGGAGCCCCCCTACGAGCAGTACTTC
TRBV15	TRBJ2-7	-	-	16	CATSRPRAGGSYEQYF	TGTGCCACCAGCAGGCCTCGGGCAGGTGGAAGTTACGAGCAGTACTTC
TRBV27	TRBJ1-5	once	TRBD1	15	CASRQGAGSNQPQHF	TGTGCCAGCAGACAGGGGGCGGGGAGCAATCAGCCCCAGCATTTT
TRBV29-1	TRBJ1-1	-	-	13	CSVAPGTGTEAFF	TGCAGCGTTGCACCCGGGACGGGGACTGAAGCTTTCTTT
TRBV6-1	TRBJ1-5	-	-	15	CASSLGQAAGQPQHF	TGTGCCAGCAGCTTAGGGCAGGCCGCGGGACAGCCCCAGCATTTT
TRBV7-9	TRBJ2-3	-	-	15	CASSWDPGVADTQYF	TGTGCCAGCAGCTGGGATCCCGGGGTGGCAGATACGCAGTATTTT
TRBV9	TRBJ1-2	-	-	15	CASTLGWGPSYGYTF	TGTGCCAGCACCCTCGGTTGGGGCCCTTCCTATGGCTACACCTTC
TRBV19	TRBJ1-1	few	-	15	CASKRGWMENTEAFF	TGTGCCAGTAAGAGGGGATGGATGGAGAACACTGAAGCTTTCTTT
TRBV5-4	TRBJ2-2	-	-	16	CASSLAEGRGTGELFF	TGTGCCAGCAGCTTGGCCGAGGGACGGGGCACCGGGGAGCTGTTTTTT
TRBV7-9	TRBJ1-2	few	-	13	CASSSDVYYGYTF	TGTGCCAGCAGCTCAGACGTATACTATGGCTACACCTTC
TRBV5-8	TRBJ2-7	-	-	13	CASRVRGSHEQYF	TGTGCCAGCAGGGTCAGGGGCTCCCACGAGCAGTACTTC
TRBV30	TRBJ1-1	-	-	14	CAWSGRGRNTEAFF	TGTGCCTGGAGTGGGAGGGGGAGGAACACTGAAGCTTTCTTT
TRBV14	TRBJ2-2	-	TRBD2	14	CASSGLAGIGELFF	TGTGCCAGCAGCGGGCTAGCGGGTATCGGGGAGCTGTTTTTT
TRBV29-1	TRBJ1-1	-	TRBD1	14	CSVGTGGRITEAFF	TGCAGCGTTGGGACAGGGGGCCGGATCACTGAAGCTTTCTTT
TRBV5-6	TRBJ1-4	-	-	13	CASSLGGNEKLFF	TGTGCCAGCAGCTTGGGGGGTAATGAAAAACTGTTTTTT
TRBV30	TRBJ1-1	-	-	12	CAWSLVGARAFF	TGTGCCTGGAGTTTGGTAGGGGCCAGGGCTTTCTTT
TRBV7-9	TRBJ2-7	-	TRBD1	14	CASSLGQGIYEQYF	TGTGCCAGCAGCTTGGGACAGGGGATCTACGAGCAGTACTTC
TRBV7-9	TRBJ2-7	-	-	14	CASSLVGSSYEQYF	TGTGCCAGCAGCTTAGTCGGCAGCTCCTACGAGCAGTACTTC
TRBV14	TRBJ2-2	few	-	13	CASSQVRAGELFF	TGTGCCAGCAGCCAAGTAAGGGCCGGGGAGCTGTTTTTT
TRBV7-8	TRBJ2-7	few	-	13	CASSLPRKDEQYF	TGTGCCAGCAGCTTACCCCGAAAGGACGAGCAGTACTTC
TRBV7-9	TRBJ2-3	-	-	19	CASSPGGLPGPRRRDTQYF	TGTGCCAGCAGCCCCGGGGGGCTACCGGGCCCCCGCCGACGAGATACGCAGTATTTT
TRBV5-5	TRBJ1-1	-	-	14	CASSFRQQNTEAFF	TGTGCCAGCAGCTTTAGACAGCAGAACACTGAAGCTTTCTTT
TRBV9	TRBJ2-3	-	TRBD2	16	CASSVGIAGGADTQYF	TGTGCCAGCAGCGTAGGAATAGCGGGAGGGGCAGATACGCAGTATTTT
TRBV6-6	TRBJ1-4	few	-	16	CASSSSYFVKDEKLFF	TGTGCCAGCAGTTCCTCCTATTTCGTGAAGGATGAAAAACTGTTTTTT
TRBV19	TRBJ2-1	-	-	12	CASSMGIGEQFF	TGTGCCAGTAGTATGGGAATTGGCGAGCAGTTCTTC
TRBV14	TRBJ2-7	-	-	16	CASSYGTSVRSYEQYF	TGTGCCAGCAGCTATGGGACGTCAGTTCGGTCCTACGAGCAGTACTTC
TRBV5-1	TRBJ1-1	-	TRBD1	13	CASAGGAHTEAFF	TGCGCCAGCGCAGGGGGCGCGCACACTGAAGCTTTCTTT
TRBV5-4	TRBJ2-1	-	TRBD2	16	CASSLLLAGLYNEQFF	TGTGCCAGCAGCCTGCTACTAGCGGGGCTCTACAATGAGCAGTTCTTC
TRBV7-8	TRBJ1-5	once	-	14	CASSLGGLDQPQHF	TGTGCCAGCAGCTTAGGAGGTTTGGATCAGCCCCAGCATTTT
TRBV5-4	TRBJ2-3	-	-	14	CASGQGGRTDTQYF	TGTGCCAGCGGGCAGGGGGGGAGGACAGATACGCAGTATTTT
TRBV7-2	TRBJ2-5	-	TRBD1	12	CASSPDRGVQYF	TGTGCCAGCAGTCCGGACAGGGGGGTCCAGTACTTC
TRBV5-6	TRBJ1-2	-	-	12	CASSLFSAIYTF	TGTGCCAGCAGCTTGTTCAGCGCCATATACACCTTC
TRBV7-9	TRBJ2-2	-	TRBD2	15	CASSSPGTNPGELFF	TGTGCCAGCAGCTCGCCGGGGACTAATCCCGGGGAGCTGTTTTTT
TRBV18	TRBJ1-5	-	TRBD1	16	CASSPLGQGKIQPQHF	TGTGCCAGCTCACCACTCGGACAGGGTAAGATTCAGCCCCAGCATTTT